Below, 28 T cell receptor beta chains from the same sample are listed, as sequenced in a study of cytomegalovirus exposure and HLA in healthy donors. It was with 60 Vbeta and 13 Jbeta primers that the PCR ran. Produced via immunoSEQ multiplex PCR; TCRdb's table is partial and in-frame only. The data show fewer than 200,000 clones, 72% seen once. The sample was PBMCs. The receptor set was obtained from a human donor in good health.

Here the CDR3 reads CASSSGTGERQPQHF. The DNA of the CDR3 is TGTGCCAGTAGTTCCGGGACAGGGGAGCGGCAGCCCCAGCATTTT. The chain recombines TRBV19 with TRBJ1-5; the match to TRBD1 covers 10 bases. The V gene end was trimmed by 5 bases and the J gene end by 7 bases; junction bases not matched to a gene: 8. CDR1 is LNHDA and CDR2 is SQIVND in the germline V gene (reference sequence). This CDR3 spans 15 amino acids.

This sequence joins TRBV19 and TRBJ2-7, with 8 bases aligning to TRBD1. The CDR3 runs 14 residues. The germline gives CDR1 LNHDA, CDR2 SQIVND (reference sequence). The ends lost 8 bases at V and 0 bases at J; junction bases unmatched: 6. The CDR3 reads CASARDRSSYEQYF. CDR3 nucleotide sequence: TGTGCCAGTGCCCGGGACAGGTCCTCCTACGAGCAGTACTTC.

V usage is TRBV5-1 and J usage is TRBJ2-3; 7 nucleotides line up with TRBD1. This CDR3 contains 15 residues. Trimming cost V 3 bases and J 1 base; bases outside gene matches: 5. The germline V gene encodes CDR1 SGHRS and CDR2 YFSETQ. The CDR3 DNA reads TGCGCCAGCAGCTCTACCCAGGGGGGCACAGATACGCAGTATTTT. Translated, it gives CASSSTQGGTDTQYF.

This chain links TRBV9 with TRBJ1-2; 8 bases fit TRBD1. This CDR3 spans 15 amino acids. In germline, CDR1 is SGDLS, CDR2 YYNGEE. Trimming at V came to 6 bases and at J to 0 bases, leaving 7 bases not matched to a gene. This CDR3 reads CASNRGQGANYGYTF. CDR3 nucleotides: TGTGCCAGCAACAGAGGACAGGGCGCTAACTATGGCTACACCTTC.

A few counts support this clone. The rearrangement uses TRBV5-1 and TRBJ2-5; weak D call: TRBD1 (6 bases). CDR3 length: 16 residues. CDR1 and CDR2 (germline): SGHRS, YFSETQ. The ends were cut back, 4 bases at V and 0 bases at J, with 16 bases in the middle. The CDR3 DNA reads as TGCGCCAGCAGCAGAAAAACGGACAGTAACCAAGAGACCCAGTACTTC. Protein product: CASSRKTDSNQETQYF.

CDR3 protein: CASSTSWGQFF. The DNA of the CDR3 is TGTGCCAGTAGTACTAGCTGGGGGCAGTTCTTC. V is TRBV19 and J is TRBJ2-1; perhaps TRBD2 as D (5 bases). CDR3 length: 11 amino acids. V was trimmed by 4 bases and J by 12 bases, leaving 10 bases between them. In germline, CDR1 is LNHDA, CDR2 SQIVND (reference sequence).

This clone was picked up a small number of times. The chain is built from TRBV6-6 and TRBJ2-2; D possibly corresponds to TRBD2 (6 bases). V dropped 9 bases and J dropped 1 base, with 15 bases sitting between them. There are 15 residues in the CDR3. The germline gives CDR1 MNHNY, CDR2 SVGAGI (reference sequence). CDR3 in DNA: TGTGCCAGTGATCGGGACTCCCAGAACACCGGGGAGCTGTTTTTT. It translates to CASDRDSQNTGELFF.

The chain uses TRBV19 and TRBJ1-1, with TRBD1 matching 7 bases. With 7 bases clipped from V and 0 bases from J, the junction kept 5 bases outside the gene matches. Germline V lookup: CDR1 LNHDA, CDR2 SQIVND (reference sequence). The CDR3 is 14 amino acids. In nucleotides, the CDR3 is TGTGCCAGTACCGTACAGGGGTTGAACACTGAAGCTTTCTTT. Protein: CASTVQGLNTEAFF.

This clone has just a few counts. This chain joins TRBV7-2 and TRBJ2-1, with 16 bases lining up with TRBD2. CDR1 and CDR2 from the germline V gene are SGHTA and FQGNSA. The CDR3 runs to 16 residues. Unmatched junction bases numbered 10, after V lost 5 bases and J lost 12 bases. CDR3 in amino acids: CASSITGTSGGGRQFF. The CDR3 bases are TGTGCCAGCAGCATTACCGGGACTAGCGGGGGGGGTAGGCAGTTCTTC.

V and J are TRBV15 and TRBJ2-7, with D possibly matching TRBD1 (5 bases). Germline CDR1 reads LNHNV; CDR2 reads YYDKDF (reference sequence). This CDR3 is built from 15 residues. V was shortened by 0 bases and J by 3 bases, with 12 bases between the two germline ends. CDR3 bases: TGTGCCACCAGCAGAGATGAAGGGGTTGACTACGAGCAGTACTTC. Residues: CATSRDEGVDYEQYF.

The rearrangement joins TRBV5-6 to TRBJ1-2, with D maybe TRBD1 (5 bases). V dropped 4 bases and J dropped 8 bases, with 21 bases sitting between them. The CDR3 consists of 15 residues. Germline V gives CDR1 SGHDT, CDR2 YYEEEE. CDR3 in DNA: TGTGCCAGCAGCCTCTACCTGGGGCAGGGCATCGGCTACACCTTC. This sequence encodes CASSLYLGQGIGYTF.

CDR3 residues: CAWSRTGGVDNSPLHF. The CDR3 DNA reads TGTGCCTGGTCCCGAACTGGGGGGGTTGATAATTCACCCCTCCACTTT. The J gene is TRBJ1-6, the V gene TRBV30, with D tentatively TRBD1 (5 bases). The CDR3 loop spans 16 amino acids. Germline loops: CDR1 GTSNPN, CDR2 SVGIG (reference sequence). V was cut by 5 bases and J by 5 bases, with 19 bases left in between.

A few counts support this clone. The J gene is TRBJ2-3, the V gene TRBV7-9; D is possibly TRBD2 (5 bases). CDR1 and CDR2 (germline): SEHNR, FQNEAQ (reference sequence). The V and J ends lost 5 bases and 0 bases respectively, with 15 bases between them. CDR3 length: 16 residues. The DNA of the CDR3 is TGTGCCAGCAGCCCCCCGGCTAGCACAAGCACAGATACGCAGTATTTT. Protein product: CASSPPASTSTDTQYF.

In its sample, this clone was seen a few times. The gene calls are TRBV19 and TRBJ1-2; D is unclear. Per germline, CDR1 LNHDA and CDR2 SQIVND (reference sequence). This CDR3 region has 15 residues. V lost 4 bases and J lost 7, with 19 bases in between. CDR3 nucleotides: TGTGCCAGTAGTACAACCCTCGCCCCCTCCGGTGGCTACACCTTC. It is translated as CASSTTLAPSGGYTF.

The chain couples TRBV18 to TRBJ1-2; D gene uncertain. CDR1 and CDR2 (germline): KGHSH, LQKENI. This CDR3 contains 13 residues. Trimming shortened V by 6 bases and J by 4 bases, and 12 bases separated the two germline ends. CDR3 nucleotide sequence: TGTGCCAGCTCCCCCGACACGGTCTATGGCTACACCTTC. It encodes CASSPDTVYGYTF.

A single count supports this clone. J is TRBJ1-4 and V is TRBV5-5, with TRBD1 matching 7 bases. Trimming cost V 4 bases and J 8 bases; bases outside gene matches: 11. CDR1 is SGHKS, CDR2 YYEKEE, per germline (reference sequence). The CDR3 loop spans 15 amino acids. CDR3 protein: CASSRNQGVEEKLFF. The CDR3 DNA reads as TGTGCCAGCAGCCGAAATCAGGGGGTAGAGGAAAAACTGTTTTTT.

This clone was found once. V usage is TRBV9 and J usage is TRBJ2-7; no clear D. Between the trimmed V and J ends, which lost 0 bases and 7 bases, there was a span of 11 bases. Germline loops: CDR1 SGDLS, CDR2 YYNGEE. The CDR3 is made up of 13 amino acids. As DNA, the CDR3 is TGTGCCAGCAGCGTAGATCAGGTTGGGGAGCAGTACTTC. Translating it yields CASSVDQVGEQYF.

About this clone itself: Other DNA sequences within the sample encode an identical CDR3. The chain uses TRBV5-1 and TRBJ2-1, with a possible D match to TRBD2 (6 bases). The CDR3 totals 14 residues. Trimming cost V 2 bases and J 2 bases, with 8 bases left between them. Germline CDR1 SGHRS, CDR2 YFSETQ. CDR3 loop: CASSFSGAYNEQFF. CDR3 in DNA: TGCGCCAGCAGCTTCTCGGGAGCCTACAATGAGCAGTTCTTC.

The chain has TRBV6-5 and TRBJ2-1; TRBD2 aligns across 7 bases. V lost 5 bases to trimming and J lost 7 bases; unmatched junction nucleotides: 5. This CDR3 spans 13 amino acids. The germline gives CDR1 MNHEY, CDR2 SVGAGI. CDR3 amino acids: CASSPGTTNEQFF. The DNA of the CDR3 is TGTGCCAGCAGTCCCGGGACTACTAATGAGCAGTTCTTC.

This chain links TRBV10-1 with TRBJ2-3; 8 bases align to TRBD2. Trimming removed 5 bases from V and 3 bases from J; junction bases left unmatched: 10. The length of the CDR3 is 16 residues. The germline gives CDR1 WNHNN, CDR2 SYGVQD (reference sequence). This chain's CDR3 is CASSTRRGGVTDTQYF. The CDR3 DNA is TGCGCCAGCAGTACGAGACGGGGGGGAGTGACAGATACGCAGTATTTT.

The chain carries TRBV27 and TRBJ1-6; 10 nucleotides line up with TRBD1. Germline loops: CDR1 MNHEY, CDR2 SMNVEV (reference sequence). V dropped 2 bases and J dropped 12; count of bases not matched to a gene: 10. The CDR3 is 16 residues long. The CDR3 DNA follows: TGTGCCAGCAGTTTAGCACAGGACAGGGGGATTCGACCCCTCCACTTT. Translation gives CASSLAQDRGIRPLHF.

The chain is built from TRBV7-2 and TRBJ1-1; 9 bases align to TRBD1. V shed 10 bases, J shed 4 bases, and the junction held 4 bases outside the gene matches. The length of the CDR3 is 12 residues. The germline V gene has CDR1 SGHTA and CDR2 FQGNSA. CDR3 amino acids: CATDRGSTEAFF. Written as DNA, the CDR3 is TGTGCCACCGACAGGGGGTCCACTGAAGCTTTCTTT.

The V gene is TRBV4-1, the J gene TRBJ1-1; no reliable D call. Trimming shortened V by 1 base and J by 6 bases, and 18 bases separated the two germline ends. The CDR3 is made up of 16 amino acids. The germline V gene encodes CDR1 MGHRA and CDR2 YSYEKL. The CDR3 sequence is CASSQVFGVPRAEAFF. CDR3 in DNA: TGCGCCAGCAGCCAAGTTTTTGGAGTCCCGAGGGCTGAAGCTTTCTTT.

The rearrangement uses TRBV7-7 and TRBJ2-3; 9 nucleotides agree with TRBD2. The CDR3 covers 15 residues. The V gene's germline CDR1 is SSHAT and CDR2 FNYEAQ (reference sequence). The CDR3 coding sequence is TGTGCTAGCGGCAGACTAGCGGTAAACACAGATACGCAGTATTTT. Encoded protein: CASGRLAVNTDTQYF.

The genes are TRBV15 and TRBJ2-7; TRBD2 matches at 7 bases. Germline V gene lookup returns CDR1 LNHNV and CDR2 YYDKDF (reference sequence). The CDR3 totals 13 residues. Trimming cost V 4 bases and J 3 bases; bases outside gene matches: 3. CDR3 bases: TGTGCCACCAGCACCCCGGGGGGCTACGAGCAGTACTTC. Encoded protein: CATSTPGGYEQYF.

The V call is TRBV7-9, the J call TRBJ1-4, with 9 bases identical to TRBD1. From germline, CDR1 is SEHNR and CDR2 FQNEAQ (reference sequence). The CDR3 is 16 residues long. J gave up 5 bases and V 5 bases, and 9 bases lay outside the gene matches. CDR3 region: CASSQGAGTGNEKLFF. In DNA form, the CDR3 reads TGTGCCAGCAGCCAGGGGGCCGGGACAGGGAATGAAAAACTGTTTTTT.

This chain links TRBV5-1 with TRBJ2-1; 10 bases are shared with TRBD2. The germline CDR1 and CDR2 sequences are SGHRS and YFSETQ. V shed 4 bases, J shed 7 bases, and the junction held 11 bases outside the gene matches. This CDR3 contains 16 residues. The CDR3 bases are TGCGCCAGCAGCCCGGGGAGCGGGGGGGCGGAGAATGAGCAGTTCTTC. Protein sequence: CASSPGSGGAENEQFF.

This clone was seen once. J is TRBJ1-2 and V is TRBV7-9; TRBD1 aligns across 10 bases. The CDR3 covers 14 residues. The germline CDR1 and CDR2 sequences are SEHNR and FQNEAQ (reference sequence). Unmatched junction bases numbered 8, after V lost 5 bases and J lost 8 bases. The CDR3, as DNA: TGTGCCAGCAGCAACACCGGGACAGGGGTCGGCTACACCTTC. Its protein product is CASSNTGTGVGYTF.